The clone carrying this TCR beta chain was detected a few times. These donors, healthy bone marrow donors, were studied. These data are taken from a study of cytomegalovirus exposure and HLA in healthy donors. Overall study context: Roughly 85 million unique TCRs from HLA-typed donors made up an early data release.

The PCR was carried out with 60 Vbeta primers and 13 Jbeta primers. Repertoires were generated with immunoSEQ multiplex PCR, while TCRdb's copy carries only in-frame clones and drops some. This sample has hundreds of thousands of clones; roughly 70% occur once, and the top ten carry 2% to 2.5%. The CDR3 contains 16 residues. Germline values: CDR1 GTSNPN, CDR2 SVGIG (reference sequence). Trimming cost V 3 bases and J 0 bases; bases outside gene matches: 8. J is TRBJ2-7 and V is TRBV30, with 10 bases that match TRBD2. The clonotype comes from a female donor in good health and CMV-seronegative. Input material: PBMCs. The CDR3 DNA sequence: TGTGCCTGGAGAAAGGCTAGCGGGAGCAGCTCCTACGAGCAGTACTTC. Protein: CAWRKASGSSSYEQYF.